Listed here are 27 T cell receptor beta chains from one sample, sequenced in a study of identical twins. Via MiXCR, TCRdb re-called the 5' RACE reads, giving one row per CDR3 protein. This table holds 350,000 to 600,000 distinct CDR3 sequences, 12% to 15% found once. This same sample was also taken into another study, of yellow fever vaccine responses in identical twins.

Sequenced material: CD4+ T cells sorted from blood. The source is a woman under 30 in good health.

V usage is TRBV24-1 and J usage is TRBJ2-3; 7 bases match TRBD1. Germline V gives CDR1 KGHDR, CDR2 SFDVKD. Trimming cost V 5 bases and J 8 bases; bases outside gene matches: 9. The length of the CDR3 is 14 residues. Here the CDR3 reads CATSGGQPRGTQYF. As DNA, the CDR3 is TGTGCCACCAGTGGGGGACAGCCGAGAGGTACGCAGTATTTT.

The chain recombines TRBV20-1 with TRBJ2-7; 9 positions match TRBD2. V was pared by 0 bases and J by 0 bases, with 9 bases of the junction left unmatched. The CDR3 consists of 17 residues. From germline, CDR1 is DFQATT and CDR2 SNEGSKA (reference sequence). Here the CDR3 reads CSARDLSGGLSSYEQYF. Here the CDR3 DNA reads TGCAGTGCTAGAGATCTGAGCGGGGGGCTATCCTCCTACGAGCAGTACTTC.

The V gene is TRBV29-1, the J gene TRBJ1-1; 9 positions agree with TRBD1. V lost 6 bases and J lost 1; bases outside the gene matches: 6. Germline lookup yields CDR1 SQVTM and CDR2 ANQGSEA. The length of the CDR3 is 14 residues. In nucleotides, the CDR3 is TGCAGCGTGGGACAGGGAGTACAGAACACTGAAGCTTTCTTT. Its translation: CSVGQGVQNTEAFF.

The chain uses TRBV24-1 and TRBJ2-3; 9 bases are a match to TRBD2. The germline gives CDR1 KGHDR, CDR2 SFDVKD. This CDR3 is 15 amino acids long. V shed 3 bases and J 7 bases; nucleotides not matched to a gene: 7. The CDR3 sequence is CATSDRLAASHTQYF. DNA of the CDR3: TGTGCCACCAGTGATCGACTAGCGGCATCCCATACGCAGTATTTT.

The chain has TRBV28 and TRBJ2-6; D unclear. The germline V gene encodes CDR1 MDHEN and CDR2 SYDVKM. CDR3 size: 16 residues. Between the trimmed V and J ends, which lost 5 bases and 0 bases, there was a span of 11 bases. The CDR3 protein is CASSQTGVSGANVLTF. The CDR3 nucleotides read TGTGCCAGCAGTCAAACCGGCGTCTCTGGGGCCAACGTCCTGACTTTC.

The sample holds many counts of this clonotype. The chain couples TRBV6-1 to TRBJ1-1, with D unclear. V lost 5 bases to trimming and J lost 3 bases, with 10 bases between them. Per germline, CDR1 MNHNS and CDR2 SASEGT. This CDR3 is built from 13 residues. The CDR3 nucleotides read TGTGCCAGCAGTACACAAGTGGACACTGAAGCTTTCTTT. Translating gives CASSTQVDTEAFF.

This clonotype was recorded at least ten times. CDR3 sequence reads: CASSRRGLAGGSTDTQYF. The CDR3 bases are TGTGCCAGCAGTCGGCGGGGGCTAGCGGGAGGGAGCACAGATACGCAGTATTTT. This chain links TRBV6-5 with TRBJ2-3; 12 bases match TRBD2. Germline-derived CDR1 and CDR2 are MNHEY and SVGAGI. CDR3 size: 18 residues. The V segment lost 5 bases and the J segment 0 bases; nucleotides outside the gene matches: 9.

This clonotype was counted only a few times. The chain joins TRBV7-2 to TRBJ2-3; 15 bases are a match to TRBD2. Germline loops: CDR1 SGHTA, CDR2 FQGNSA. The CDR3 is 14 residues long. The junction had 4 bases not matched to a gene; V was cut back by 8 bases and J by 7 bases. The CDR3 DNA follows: TGTGCCAGCGGACTAGCGGGGGGGCTAAATACGCAGTATTTT. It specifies CASGLAGGLNTQYF.

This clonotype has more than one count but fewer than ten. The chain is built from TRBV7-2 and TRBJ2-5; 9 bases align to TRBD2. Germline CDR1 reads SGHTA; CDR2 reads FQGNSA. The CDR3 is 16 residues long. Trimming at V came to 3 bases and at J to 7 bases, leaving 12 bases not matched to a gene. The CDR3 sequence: CASSLTGLAKEGTQYF. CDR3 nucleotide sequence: TGTGCCAGCAGCTTGACGGGACTAGCTAAAGAAGGGACCCAGTACTTC.

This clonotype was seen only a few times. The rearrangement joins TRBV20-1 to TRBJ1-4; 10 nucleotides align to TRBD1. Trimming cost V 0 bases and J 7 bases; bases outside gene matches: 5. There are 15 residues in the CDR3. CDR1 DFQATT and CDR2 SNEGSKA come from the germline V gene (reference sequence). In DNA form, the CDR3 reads TGCAGTGCTAGAGATCGCCGGGACAGGGGTGAAAAACTGTTTTTT. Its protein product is CSARDRRDRGEKLFF.

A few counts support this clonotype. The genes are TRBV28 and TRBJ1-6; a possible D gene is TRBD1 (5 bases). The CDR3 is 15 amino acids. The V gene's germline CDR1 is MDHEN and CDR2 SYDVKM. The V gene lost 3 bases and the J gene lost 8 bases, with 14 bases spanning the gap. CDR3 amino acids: CASSFPTGSYSPLHF. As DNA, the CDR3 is TGTGCCAGCAGTTTTCCCACAGGATCATATTCACCCCTCCACTTT. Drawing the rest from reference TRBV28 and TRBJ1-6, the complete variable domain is DVKVTQSSRYLVKRTGEKVFLECVQDMDHENMFWYRQDPGLGLRLIYFSYDVKMKEKGDIPEGYSVSREKKERFSLILESASTNQTSMYLCASSFPTGSYSPLHFGNGTRLTVT.

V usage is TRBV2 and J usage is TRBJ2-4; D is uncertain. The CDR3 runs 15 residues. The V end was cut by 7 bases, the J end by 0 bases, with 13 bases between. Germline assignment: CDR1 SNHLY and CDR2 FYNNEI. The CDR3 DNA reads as TGTGCCAGCAACGATGGACGGTTAGCCAAAAACATTCAGTACTTC. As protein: CASNDGRLAKNIQYF.

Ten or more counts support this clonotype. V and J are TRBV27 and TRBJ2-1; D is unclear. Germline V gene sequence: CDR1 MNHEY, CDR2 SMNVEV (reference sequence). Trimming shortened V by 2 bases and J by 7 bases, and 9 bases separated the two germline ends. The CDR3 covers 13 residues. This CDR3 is CASSLGWENEQFF. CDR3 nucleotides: TGTGCCAGCAGTTTAGGGTGGGAAAATGAGCAGTTCTTC.

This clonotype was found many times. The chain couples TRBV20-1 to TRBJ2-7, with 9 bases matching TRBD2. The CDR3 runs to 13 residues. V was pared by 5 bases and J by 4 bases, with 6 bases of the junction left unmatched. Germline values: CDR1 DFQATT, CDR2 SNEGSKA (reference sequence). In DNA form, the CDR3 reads TGCAGTGCTGATAGCGGGAGAGGGTACGAGCAGTACTTC. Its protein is CSADSGRGYEQYF.

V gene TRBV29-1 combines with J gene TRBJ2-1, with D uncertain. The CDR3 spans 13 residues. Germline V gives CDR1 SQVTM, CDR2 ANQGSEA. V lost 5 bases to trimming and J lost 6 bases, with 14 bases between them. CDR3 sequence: CSVRPYTLNEQFF. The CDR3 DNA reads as TGCAGCGTTCGCCCCTATACCCTCAATGAGCAGTTCTTC.

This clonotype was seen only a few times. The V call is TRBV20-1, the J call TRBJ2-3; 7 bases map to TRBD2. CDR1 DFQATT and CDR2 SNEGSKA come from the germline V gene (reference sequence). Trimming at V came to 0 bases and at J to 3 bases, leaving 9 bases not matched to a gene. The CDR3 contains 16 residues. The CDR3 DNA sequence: TGCAGTGCTAGAGAGGGAGGCTACGGGAGGACAGATACGCAGTATTTT. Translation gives CSAREGGYGRTDTQYF.

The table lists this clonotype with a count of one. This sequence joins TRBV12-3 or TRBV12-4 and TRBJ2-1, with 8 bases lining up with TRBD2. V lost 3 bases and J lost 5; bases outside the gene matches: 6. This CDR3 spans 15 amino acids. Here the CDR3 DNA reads TGTGCCAGCAGTTTGGGTAGCGGGACAAACAATGAGCAGTTCTTC. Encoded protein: CASSLGSGTNNEQFF.

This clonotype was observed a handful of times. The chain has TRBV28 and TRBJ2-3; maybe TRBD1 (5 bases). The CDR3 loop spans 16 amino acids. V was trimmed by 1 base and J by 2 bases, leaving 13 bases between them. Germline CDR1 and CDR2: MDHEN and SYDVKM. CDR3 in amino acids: CASSLSNKGSTDTQYF. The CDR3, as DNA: TGTGCCAGCAGTTTATCAAATAAGGGGTCCACAGATACGCAGTATTTT. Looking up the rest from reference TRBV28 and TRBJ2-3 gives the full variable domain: DVKVTQSSRYLVKRTGEKVFLECVQDMDHENMFWYRQDPGLGLRLIYFSYDVKMKEKGDIPEGYSVSREKKERFSLILESASTNQTSMYLCASSLSNKGSTDTQYFGPGTRLTVL.

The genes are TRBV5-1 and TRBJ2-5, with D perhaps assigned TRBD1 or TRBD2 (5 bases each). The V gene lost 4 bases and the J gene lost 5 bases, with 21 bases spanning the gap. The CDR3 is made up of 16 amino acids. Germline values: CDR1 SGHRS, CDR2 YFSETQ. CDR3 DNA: TGCGCCAGCAGCCCCCGGGCCCCAGGGAGTAGGGAGACCCAGTACTTC. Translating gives CASSPRAPGSRETQYF.

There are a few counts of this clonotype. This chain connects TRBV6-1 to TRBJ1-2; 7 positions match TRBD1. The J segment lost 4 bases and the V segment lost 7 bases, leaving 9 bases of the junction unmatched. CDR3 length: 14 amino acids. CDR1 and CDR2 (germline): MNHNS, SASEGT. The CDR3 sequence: CASIPPGGIYGYTF. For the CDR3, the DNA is TGTGCCAGCATCCCACCAGGGGGGATCTATGGCTACACCTTC.

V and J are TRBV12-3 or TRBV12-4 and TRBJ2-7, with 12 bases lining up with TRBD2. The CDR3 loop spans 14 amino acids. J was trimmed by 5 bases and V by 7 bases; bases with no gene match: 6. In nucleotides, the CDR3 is TGTGCCAGCAACCCGGGACTAGCGGGTGACGAGCAGTACTTC. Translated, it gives CASNPGLAGDEQYF.

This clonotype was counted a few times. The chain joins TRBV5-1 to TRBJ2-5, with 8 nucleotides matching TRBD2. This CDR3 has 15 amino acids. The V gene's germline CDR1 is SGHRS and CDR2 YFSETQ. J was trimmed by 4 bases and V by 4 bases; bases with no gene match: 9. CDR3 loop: CASSETSVGAETQYF. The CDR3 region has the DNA TGCGCCAGCAGCGAGACTAGCGTCGGGGCAGAGACCCAGTACTTC.

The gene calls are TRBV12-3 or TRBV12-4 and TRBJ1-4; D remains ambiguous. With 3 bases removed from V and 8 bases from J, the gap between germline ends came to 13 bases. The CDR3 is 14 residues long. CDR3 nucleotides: TGTGCCAGCAGTTTGGCCGGGTCGGCGGAAAAACTGTTTTTT. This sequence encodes CASSLAGSAEKLFF.

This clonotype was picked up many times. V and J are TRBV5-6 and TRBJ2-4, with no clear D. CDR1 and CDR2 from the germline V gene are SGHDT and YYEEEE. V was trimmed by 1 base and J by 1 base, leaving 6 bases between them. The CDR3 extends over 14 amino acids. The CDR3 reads CASSLLQAKNIQYF. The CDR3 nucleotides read TGTGCCAGCAGCTTGTTACAGGCCAAAAACATTCAGTACTTC. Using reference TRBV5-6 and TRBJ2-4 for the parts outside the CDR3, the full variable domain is DAGVTQSPTHLIKTRGQQVTLRCSPKSGHDTVSWYQQALGQGPQFIFQYYEEEERQRGNFPDRFSGHQFPNYSSELNVNALLLGDSALYLCASSLLQAKNIQYFGAGTRLSVL.

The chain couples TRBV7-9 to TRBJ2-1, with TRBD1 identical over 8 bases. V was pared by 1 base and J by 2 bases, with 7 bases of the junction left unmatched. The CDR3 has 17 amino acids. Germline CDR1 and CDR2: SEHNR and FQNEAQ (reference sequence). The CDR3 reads CASSLVTPRGPYNEQFF. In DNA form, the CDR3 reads TGTGCCAGCAGCTTAGTCACCCCCAGGGGGCCCTACAATGAGCAGTTCTTC.

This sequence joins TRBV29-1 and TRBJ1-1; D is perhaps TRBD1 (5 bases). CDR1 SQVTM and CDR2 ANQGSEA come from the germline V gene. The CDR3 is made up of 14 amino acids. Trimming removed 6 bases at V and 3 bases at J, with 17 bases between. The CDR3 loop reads CSVRSGGKDTEAFF. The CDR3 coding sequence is TGCAGCGTGAGGAGTGGGGGGAAGGACACTGAAGCTTTCTTT.

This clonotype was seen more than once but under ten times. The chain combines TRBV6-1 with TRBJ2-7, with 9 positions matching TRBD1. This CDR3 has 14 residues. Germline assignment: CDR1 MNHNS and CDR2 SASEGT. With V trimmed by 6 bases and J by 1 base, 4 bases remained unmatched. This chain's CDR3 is CASRDGTGSYEQYF. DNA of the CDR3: TGTGCCAGCAGGGACGGGACAGGGTCCTACGAGCAGTACTTC.